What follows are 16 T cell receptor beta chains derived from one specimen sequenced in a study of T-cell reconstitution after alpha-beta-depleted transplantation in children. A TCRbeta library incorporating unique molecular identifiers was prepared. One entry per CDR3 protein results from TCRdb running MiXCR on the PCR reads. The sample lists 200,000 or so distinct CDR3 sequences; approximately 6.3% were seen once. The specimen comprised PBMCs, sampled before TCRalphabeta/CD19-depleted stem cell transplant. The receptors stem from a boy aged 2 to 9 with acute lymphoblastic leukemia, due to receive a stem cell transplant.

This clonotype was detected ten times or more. The CDR3 bases are TGTGCCACACGAGGGCTAGCGGGGGGCCTTGCCCTCTACAATGAGCAGTTCTTC. Translation: CATRGLAGGLALYNEQFF. The chain carries TRBV7-2 and TRBJ2-1, with TRBD2 matching over 11 bases. The trim removed 10 bases at V and 3 bases at J, leaving 17 bases unmatched. Germline CDR1 is SGHTA and CDR2 is FQGNSA. The CDR3 is made up of 18 amino acids.

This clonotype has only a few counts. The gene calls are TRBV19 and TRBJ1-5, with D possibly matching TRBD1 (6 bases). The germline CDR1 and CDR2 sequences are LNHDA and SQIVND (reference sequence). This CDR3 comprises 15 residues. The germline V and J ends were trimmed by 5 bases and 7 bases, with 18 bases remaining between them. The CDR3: CASSFAGEGGQPQHF. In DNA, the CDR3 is TGTGCCAGTAGTTTCGCAGGGGAGGGCGGACAGCCCCAGCATTTT.

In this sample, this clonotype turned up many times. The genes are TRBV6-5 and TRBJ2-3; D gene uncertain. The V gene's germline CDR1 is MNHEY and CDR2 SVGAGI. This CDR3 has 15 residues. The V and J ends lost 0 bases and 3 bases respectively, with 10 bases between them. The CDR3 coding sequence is TGTGCCAGCAGTTACTCGTTTGCTAGGACAGATACGCAGTATTTT. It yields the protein CASSYSFARTDTQYF.

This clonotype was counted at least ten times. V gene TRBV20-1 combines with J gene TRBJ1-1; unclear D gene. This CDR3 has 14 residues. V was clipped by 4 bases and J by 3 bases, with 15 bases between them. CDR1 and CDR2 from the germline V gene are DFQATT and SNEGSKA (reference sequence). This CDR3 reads CSATPPERYTEAFF. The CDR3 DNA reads TGCAGTGCTACACCACCCGAGAGGTACACTGAAGCTTTCTTT.

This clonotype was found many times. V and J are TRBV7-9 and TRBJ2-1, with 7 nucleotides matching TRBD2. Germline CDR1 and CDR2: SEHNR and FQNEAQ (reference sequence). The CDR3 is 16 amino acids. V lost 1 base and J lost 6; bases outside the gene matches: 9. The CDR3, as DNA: TGTGCCAGCAGCTTAGGAGGAGCGGGGAGAGTCAATGAGCAGTTCTTC. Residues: CASSLGGAGRVNEQFF.

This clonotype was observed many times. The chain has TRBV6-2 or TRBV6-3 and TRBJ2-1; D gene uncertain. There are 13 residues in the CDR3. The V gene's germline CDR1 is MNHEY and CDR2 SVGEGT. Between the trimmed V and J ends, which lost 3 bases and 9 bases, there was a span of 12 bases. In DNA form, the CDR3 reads TGTGCCAGCAGTTATACCGGGCTACTTGAGCAGTTCTTC. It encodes CASSYTGLLEQFF.

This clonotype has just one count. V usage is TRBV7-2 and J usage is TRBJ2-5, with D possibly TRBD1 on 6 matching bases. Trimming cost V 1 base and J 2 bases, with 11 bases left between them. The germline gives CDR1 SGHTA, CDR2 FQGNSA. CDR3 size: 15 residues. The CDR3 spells CASSLVVDRQETQYF. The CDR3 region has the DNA TGTGCCAGCAGCTTAGTGGTCGACAGGCAAGAGACCCAGTACTTC.

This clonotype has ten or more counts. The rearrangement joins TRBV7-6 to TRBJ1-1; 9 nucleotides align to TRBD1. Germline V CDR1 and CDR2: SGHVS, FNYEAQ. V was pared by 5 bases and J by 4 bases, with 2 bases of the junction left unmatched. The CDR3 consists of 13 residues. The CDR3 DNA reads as TGTGCCAGCAGCCAGGGACAGGGCACTGAAGCTTTCTTT. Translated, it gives CASSQGQGTEAFF.

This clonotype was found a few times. CDR3 region: CASSPLAGASDTQYF. The CDR3 DNA reads as TGTGCCAGCAGCCCTCTAGCGGGGGCCTCAGATACGCAGTATTTT. The gene calls are TRBV7-9 and TRBJ2-3; TRBD2 matches at 10 bases. The CDR3 covers 15 residues. Germline lookup yields CDR1 SEHNR and CDR2 FQNEAQ (reference sequence). The V gene end was trimmed by 5 bases and the J gene end by 4 bases; junction bases not matched to a gene: 6.

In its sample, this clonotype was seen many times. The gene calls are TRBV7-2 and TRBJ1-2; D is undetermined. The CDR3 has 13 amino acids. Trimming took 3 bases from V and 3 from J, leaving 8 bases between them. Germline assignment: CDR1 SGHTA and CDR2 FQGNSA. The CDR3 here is CASSLDSDYGYTF. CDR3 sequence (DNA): TGTGCCAGCAGCTTGGACTCGGACTATGGCTACACCTTC.

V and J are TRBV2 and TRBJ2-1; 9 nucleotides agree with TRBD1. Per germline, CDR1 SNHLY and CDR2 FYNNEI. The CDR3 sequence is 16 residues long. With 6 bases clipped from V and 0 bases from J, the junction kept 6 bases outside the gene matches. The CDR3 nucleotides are TGTGCCAGCAGGGGACAGGGTCCCAGCTCCTACAATGAGCAGTTCTTC. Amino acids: CASRGQGPSSYNEQFF.

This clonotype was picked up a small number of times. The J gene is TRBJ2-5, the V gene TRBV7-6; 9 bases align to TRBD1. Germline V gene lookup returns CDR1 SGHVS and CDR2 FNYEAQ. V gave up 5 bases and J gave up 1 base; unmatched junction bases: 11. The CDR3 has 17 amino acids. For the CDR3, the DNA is TGTGCCAGCAGCCCAGATGATCGGGACAGGGTCCAAGAGACCCAGTACTTC. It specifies CASSPDDRDRVQETQYF.

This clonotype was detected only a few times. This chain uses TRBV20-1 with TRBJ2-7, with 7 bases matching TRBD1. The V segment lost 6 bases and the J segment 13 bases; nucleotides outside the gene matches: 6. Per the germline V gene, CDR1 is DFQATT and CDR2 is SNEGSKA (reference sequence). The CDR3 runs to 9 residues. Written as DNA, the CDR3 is TGCAGTGCAGGAGGACAGGTCTACTTC. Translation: CSAGGQVYF.

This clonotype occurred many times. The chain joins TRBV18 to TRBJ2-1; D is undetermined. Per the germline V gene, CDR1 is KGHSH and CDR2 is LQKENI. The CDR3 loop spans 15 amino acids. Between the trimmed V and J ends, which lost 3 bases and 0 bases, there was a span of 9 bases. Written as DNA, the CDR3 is TGTGCCAGCTCACCGATCATGAGCTCCTACAATGAGCAGTTCTTC. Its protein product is CASSPIMSSYNEQFF.

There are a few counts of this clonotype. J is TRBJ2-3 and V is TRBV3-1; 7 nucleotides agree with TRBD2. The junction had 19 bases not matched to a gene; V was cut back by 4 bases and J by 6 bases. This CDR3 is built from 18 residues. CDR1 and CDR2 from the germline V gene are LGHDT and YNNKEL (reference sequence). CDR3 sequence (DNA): TGTGCCAGCAGCCCAAGAGTCGGGGCGCGGGGGTTTGGGGATACGCAGTATTTT. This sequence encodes CASSPRVGARGFGDTQYF.

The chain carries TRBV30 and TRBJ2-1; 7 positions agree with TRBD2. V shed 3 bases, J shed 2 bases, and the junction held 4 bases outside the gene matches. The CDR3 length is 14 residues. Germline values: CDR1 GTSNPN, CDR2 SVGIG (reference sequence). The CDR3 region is CAWRLSGTYNEQFF. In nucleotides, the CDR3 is TGTGCCTGGAGACTCAGCGGGACCTACAATGAGCAGTTCTTC. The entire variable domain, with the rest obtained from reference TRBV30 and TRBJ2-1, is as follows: SQTIHQWPATLVQPVGSPLSLECTVEGTSNPNLYWYRQAAGRGLQLLFYSVGIGQISSEVPQNLSASRPQDRQFILSSKKLLLSDSGFYLCAWRLSGTYNEQFFGPGTRLTVL.